What follows are 23 T cell receptor beta chains derived from one specimen sequenced in a study of metastatic and nonmetastatic thyroid tumors. TCRdb re-called clones via MiXCR from the PCR reads. The sample lists 23,000 or so clones; approximately 20% were seen once. All patients were untreated before thyroid surgery. Source material: blood. The source of these receptors is a female donor with papillary thyroid cancer or a benign thyroid nodule (not recorded which). Some clones in this sample may be carry-over from other donors' samples.

The table lists this clone with many counts. The chain carries TRBV30 and TRBJ2-1; perhaps D is TRBD1 or TRBD2 (5 bases each). V lost 5 bases to trimming and J lost 4 bases, with 18 bases between them. The CDR3 contains 15 residues. Germline CDR1 is GTSNPN and CDR2 is SVGIG (reference sequence). The CDR3 DNA sequence: TGTGCCTGGGGGTGGGGGTCGGGTCCTTACAATGAGCAGTTCTTC. Its translation: CAWGWGSGPYNEQFF.

This clone was seen many times. The rearrangement links TRBV5-6 to TRBJ1-3; 8 nucleotides match TRBD1. The CDR3 is made up of 16 amino acids. With V trimmed by 1 base and J by 4 bases, 7 bases remained unmatched. The V gene's germline CDR1 is SGHDT and CDR2 YYEEEE. CDR3: CASSLNQGAGGNTIYF. For the CDR3, the DNA is TGTGCCAGCAGCTTGAACCAGGGGGCCGGGGGAAACACCATATATTTT.

This clone was found many times. This sequence joins TRBV7-8 and TRBJ1-5, with D possibly matching TRBD1 (5 bases). Germline CDR1 SGHVS, CDR2 FQNEAQ. The CDR3 contains 16 residues. V lost 6 bases and J 0 bases, leaving 15 bases between the germline ends. The DNA of the CDR3 is TGTGCCAGCAGTCCAGGGACGCTCTATAGCAATCAGCCCCAGCATTTT. This sequence encodes CASSPGTLYSNQPQHF.

This clone occurred a few times. Since no conserved phenylalanine or tryptophan closes the CDR3, a read error is the likely cause. The V gene is TRBV6-1, the J gene TRBJ1-2; no definite D call. The CDR3 sequence is 13 residues long. Germline V lookup: CDR1 MNHNS, CDR2 SASEGT. Trimming shortened V by 6 bases and J by 4 bases, and 12 bases separated the two germline ends. The CDR3 region has the DNA TGTGCCAGCAGCCGGGCTTTACTCTATGGCTACACCTCC. Translating gives CASSRALLYGYTS.

As for this clone: This could be a read error, since a much larger clone is one nucleotide away. This chain connects TRBV19 to TRBJ2-7; 7 positions agree with TRBD2. CDR1 and CDR2 from the germline V gene are LNHDA and SQIVND (reference sequence). The CDR3 runs to 15 residues. Here the CDR3 reads CASARGAGRSYEKYF. In nucleotides, the CDR3 is TGTGCCAGTGCCCGGGGAGCGGGAAGATCCTACGAGAAGTACTTC.

Ten or more counts support this clone. The V call is TRBV7-9, the J call TRBJ2-3, with 7 bases matching TRBD1. Germline V gives CDR1 SEHNR, CDR2 FQNEAQ (reference sequence). There are 15 residues in the CDR3. The V segment lost 5 bases and the J segment 2 bases; nucleotides outside the gene matches: 7. CDR3 sequence reads: CASSRQGLSTDTQYF. In DNA, the CDR3 is TGTGCCAGCAGCCGACAGGGCCTATCCACAGATACGCAGTATTTT.

This clone is medium-sized. The chain uses TRBV20-1 and TRBJ1-2, with 8 bases lining up with TRBD1. J lost 8 bases, V lost 1 base, and 12 bases had no gene match. Germline values: CDR1 DFQATT, CDR2 SNEGSKA (reference sequence). The CDR3 has 15 residues. The CDR3 nucleotides are TGCAGTGCTAGAGGGACAGGGACAGCTTTTCTAGGCTACACCTTC. This encodes CSARGTGTAFLGYTF.

This clone was counted ten times or more. The V and J genes are TRBV30 and TRBJ2-7; D is undetermined. Germline V gives CDR1 GTSNPN, CDR2 SVGIG (reference sequence). V lost 8 bases and J 3 bases, leaving 11 bases between the germline ends. The CDR3 contains 11 residues. The CDR3 region is CAGQDRYEQYF. CDR3 nucleotides: TGTGCCGGCCAGGACCGCTACGAGCAGTACTTC.

Regarding this clone: The junction shows a germline mismatch at one end, possibly a read error. The genes are TRBV12-3 or TRBV12-4 and TRBJ1-4; D is unclear. The CDR3 extends over 11 amino acids. The CDR3 region is CARSLVEKLLF. In DNA, the CDR3 is TGTGCCAGAAGTTTAGTAGAAAAACTGTTGTTT.

Ten or more counts support this clone. V and J are TRBV24-1 and TRBJ2-2; TRBD1 agrees at 7 bases. Germline V CDR1 and CDR2: KGHDR, SFDVKD. The CDR3 runs to 15 residues. The junction had 8 bases not matched to a gene; V was cut back by 1 base and J by 10 bases. In nucleotides, the CDR3 is TGTGCCACCAGTGATTTACAGGGGCGGACAGAGGAGCTGTTTTTT. This codes for CATSDLQGRTEELFF.

This clone was observed at least ten times. Within the sample, other DNA sequences also encode this same CDR3. The rearrangement joins TRBV6-1 to TRBJ2-5, with 8 bases identical to TRBD1. V dropped 6 bases and J dropped 1; count of bases not matched to a gene: 7. Looked up from germline, CDR1 is MNHNS and CDR2 is SASEGT. The CDR3 is made up of 15 amino acids. The CDR3 DNA is TGTGCCAGCAGAGCCTCCGGGACAGGCCAAGAGACCCAGTACTTC. Translated, it gives CASRASGTGQETQYF.

Of note for this clone: One end of the junction varies from germline; a read error may be responsible. The chain's CDR3 is CSARGRVYGYTF. As DNA, the CDR3 is TGCAGTGCGAGAGGCAGGGTCTATGGCTACACCTTC. J is TRBJ1-2 and V is TRBV20-1, with a tentative D call TRBD1 (5 bases). The CDR3 has 12 amino acids. Germline CDR1 DFQATT, CDR2 SNEGSKA (reference sequence).

This clone is labeled as medium-sized. V usage is TRBV28 and J usage is TRBJ1-2; D call uncertain. This CDR3 has 12 residues. V lost 6 bases and J 0 bases, leaving 5 bases between the germline ends. CDR1 and CDR2 (germline): MDHEN, SYDVKM. In nucleotides, the CDR3 is TGTGCCAGCAGCGAAGCTAACTATGGCTACACCTTC. Amino acid sequence: CASSEANYGYTF.

This clone was picked up many times. The chain couples TRBV11-1 to TRBJ2-3; 12 bases are shared with TRBD2. This CDR3 region has 15 residues. V lost 3 bases to trimming and J lost 4 bases; unmatched junction nucleotides: 2. CDR1 and CDR2 from the germline V gene are SGHAT and FQDESV (reference sequence). This CDR3 is CASSFGLAGSDTQYF. CDR3 nucleotide sequence: TGTGCCAGCAGCTTTGGACTAGCGGGATCAGATACGCAGTATTTT.

The sample holds a few counts of this clone. The junction differs from germline at one of its ends, possibly a read error. This chain connects TRBV6-1 to TRBJ1-2, with 7 positions matching TRBD1. CDR1 is MNHNS and CDR2 is SASEGT in the germline V gene. The CDR3 has 16 residues. CDR3 loop: CASNEVQGGAGYGYTF. The CDR3 coding sequence is TGTGCCAGCAATGAAGTCCAAGGGGGCGCGGGGTATGGCTACACCTTC.

This clone has ten or more counts. This chain joins TRBV6-1 and TRBJ2-4; D is perhaps TRBD2 (6 bases). The germline V gene has CDR1 MNHNS and CDR2 SASEGT. The CDR3 runs 15 residues. V was clipped by 5 bases and J by 5 bases, with 16 bases between them. The CDR3 here is CASSQNGGVQNIQYF. The CDR3 nucleotides read TGTGCCAGCAGTCAAAACGGCGGGGTTCAAAACATTCAGTACTTC.

Judged by abundance, this clone is medium-sized (0.01 to 0.1%). The rearrangement joins TRBV19 to TRBJ1-6, with 11 positions matching TRBD1. The germline V gene has CDR1 LNHDA and CDR2 SQIVND (reference sequence). This CDR3 is built from 13 residues. The ends lost 8 bases at V and 10 bases at J; junction bases unmatched: 4. The CDR3 region is CASGDRGESPLHF. In DNA form, the CDR3 reads TGTGCCAGTGGGGACAGGGGGGAATCACCCCTCCACTTT.

The chain carries TRBV4-1 and TRBJ2-7; the match to TRBD1 covers 8 bases. The CDR3 contains 16 residues. V shed 0 bases, J shed 3 bases, and the junction held 7 bases outside the gene matches. CDR1 and CDR2 from the germline V gene are MGHRA and YSYEKL. This chain's CDR3 is CASSQDLYRGIYEQYF. Here the CDR3 DNA reads TGCGCCAGCAGCCAAGATCTATACAGGGGGATCTACGAGCAGTACTTC.

At least ten counts were recorded for this clone. The J gene is TRBJ1-2, the V gene TRBV12-3 or TRBV12-4; D is undetermined. Trimming left V 3 bases short and J 3 bases short, with 8 bases between. This CDR3 has 13 residues. CDR3 DNA: TGTGCCAGCAGTTTTGGGGAAGACTATGGCTACACCTTC. This gives the protein CASSFGEDYGYTF.

This clone was detected ten times or more. The rearrangement joins TRBV7-9 to TRBJ2-5, with a possible D match to TRBD2 (6 bases). V was shortened by 1 base and J by 4 bases, with 13 bases between the two germline ends. Germline V gene sequence: CDR1 SEHNR, CDR2 FQNEAQ (reference sequence). This CDR3 is built from 15 residues. The CDR3 loop reads CASSLGADYVETQYF. The DNA of the CDR3 is TGTGCCAGCAGCTTAGGAGCGGACTATGTAGAGACCCAGTACTTC. The entire variable domain, with the rest obtained from reference TRBV7-9 and TRBJ2-5, is as follows: DTGVSQNPRHKITKRGQNVTFRCDPISEHNRLYWYRQTLGQGPEFLTYFQNEAQLEKSRLLSDRFSAERPKGSFSTLEIQRTEQGDSAMYLCASSLGADYVETQYFGPGTRLLVL.

To note about this clone: The junction and the germline gene differ at one end; a read error may be behind it. This chain links TRBV5-1 with TRBJ2-7; D might be TRBD1 (5 bases). Germline loops: CDR1 SGHRS, CDR2 YFSETQ. The CDR3 contains 8 residues. CDR3 DNA: TGCGCCAGCAGCCCCAGGGACTTC. Translation: CASSPRDF. The full variable domain, its missing parts supplied by reference TRBV5-1 and TRBJ2-7, is KAGVTQTPRYLIKTRGQQVTLSCSPISGHRSVSWYQQTPGQGLQFLFEYFSETQRNKGNFPGRFSGRQFSNSRSEMNVSTLELGDSALYLCASSPRDFGPGTRLTVT.

About this clone itself: At one boundary the junction diverges from the germline segment, which might be a read error. In DNA form, the CDR3 reads TGCGCCAGCAGCCTGGGCGGGTTAAGCACAGATACGCATTATTTT. As protein: CASSLGGLSTDTHYF. The J gene is TRBJ2-3, the V gene TRBV5-1; possible D gene TRBD2, 5 bases. The CDR3 has 15 residues. Germline V lookup: CDR1 SGHRS, CDR2 YFSETQ.

This clone occurred many times. The chain carries TRBV18 and TRBJ2-1; D gene uncertain. CDR1 is KGHSH, CDR2 LQKENI, per germline. This CDR3 comprises 13 residues. Trimming removed 3 bases from V and 5 bases from J, with 8 bases in between. The CDR3: CASSPNPNNEQFF. CDR3 nucleotide sequence: TGTGCCAGCTCACCCAATCCCAACAATGAGCAGTTCTTC.